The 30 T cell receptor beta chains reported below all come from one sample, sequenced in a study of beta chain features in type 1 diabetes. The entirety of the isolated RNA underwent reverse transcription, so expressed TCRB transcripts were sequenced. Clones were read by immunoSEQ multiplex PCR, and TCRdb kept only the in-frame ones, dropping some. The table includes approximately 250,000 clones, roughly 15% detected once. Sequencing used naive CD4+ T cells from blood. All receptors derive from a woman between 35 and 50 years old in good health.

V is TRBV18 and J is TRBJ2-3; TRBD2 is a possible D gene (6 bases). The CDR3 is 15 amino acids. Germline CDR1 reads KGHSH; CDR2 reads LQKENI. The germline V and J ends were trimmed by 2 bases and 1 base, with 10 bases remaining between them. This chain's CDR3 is CASSPIASGTDTQYF. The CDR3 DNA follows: TGTGCCAGCTCACCAATTGCTAGCGGCACAGATACGCAGTATTTT.

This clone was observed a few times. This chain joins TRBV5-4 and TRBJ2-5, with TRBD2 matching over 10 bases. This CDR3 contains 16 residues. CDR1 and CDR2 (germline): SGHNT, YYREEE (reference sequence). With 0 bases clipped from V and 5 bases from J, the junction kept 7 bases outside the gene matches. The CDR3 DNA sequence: TGTGCCAGCAGCTTGGTGATAGCGGGGGGCGGGGAGACCCAGTACTTC. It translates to CASSLVIAGGGETQYF.

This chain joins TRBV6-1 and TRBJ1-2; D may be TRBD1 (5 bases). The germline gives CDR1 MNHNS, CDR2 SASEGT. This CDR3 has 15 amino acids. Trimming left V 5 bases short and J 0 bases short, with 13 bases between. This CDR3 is CASSSAGVPNYGYTF. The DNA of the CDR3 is TGTGCCAGCAGTTCGGCGGGGGTGCCTAACTATGGCTACACCTTC.

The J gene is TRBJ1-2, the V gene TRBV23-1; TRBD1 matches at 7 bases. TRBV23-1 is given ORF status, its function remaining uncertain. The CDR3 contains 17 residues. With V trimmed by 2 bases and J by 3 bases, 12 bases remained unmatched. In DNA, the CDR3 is TGCGCCAGCAGTCAAAGTGGTAGGGGGCCCACTTACTATGGCTACACCTTC. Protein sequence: CASSQSGRGPTYYGYTF.

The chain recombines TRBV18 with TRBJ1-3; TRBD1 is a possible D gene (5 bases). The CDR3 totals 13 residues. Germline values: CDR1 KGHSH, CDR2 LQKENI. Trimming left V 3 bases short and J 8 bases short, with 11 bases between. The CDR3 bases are TGTGCCAGCTCACCGGCACCGGGGGACACCATATATTTT. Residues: CASSPAPGDTIYF. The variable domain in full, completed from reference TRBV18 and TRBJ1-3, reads NAGVMQNPRHLVRRRGQEARLRCSPMKGHSHVYWYRQLPEEGLKFMVYLQKENIIDESGMPKERFSAEFPKEGPSILRIQQVVRGDSAAYFCASSPAPGDTIYFGEGSWLTVV.

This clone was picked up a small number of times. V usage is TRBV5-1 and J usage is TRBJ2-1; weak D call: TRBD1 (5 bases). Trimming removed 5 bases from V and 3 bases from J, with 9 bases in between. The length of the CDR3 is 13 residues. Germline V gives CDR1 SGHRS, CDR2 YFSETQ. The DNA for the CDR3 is TGCGCCAGCAGTTTCAGGGACTACAATGAGCAGTTCTTC. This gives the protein CASSFRDYNEQFF.

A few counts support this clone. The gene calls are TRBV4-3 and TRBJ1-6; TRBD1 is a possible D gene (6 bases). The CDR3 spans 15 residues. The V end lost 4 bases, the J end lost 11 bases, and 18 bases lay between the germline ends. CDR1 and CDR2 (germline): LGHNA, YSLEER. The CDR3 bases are TGCGCCAGCAGCCGCGGAAAACAGGGTGTGACACCCCTCCACTTT. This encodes CASSRGKQGVTPLHF.

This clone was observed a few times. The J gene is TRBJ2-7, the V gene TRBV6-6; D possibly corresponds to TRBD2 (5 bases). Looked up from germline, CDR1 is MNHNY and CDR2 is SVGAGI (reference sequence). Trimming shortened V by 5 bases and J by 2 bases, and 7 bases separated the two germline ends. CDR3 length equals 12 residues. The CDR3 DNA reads TGTGCCAGCAGTAACGGGGCCTACGAGCAGTACTTC. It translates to CASSNGAYEQYF.

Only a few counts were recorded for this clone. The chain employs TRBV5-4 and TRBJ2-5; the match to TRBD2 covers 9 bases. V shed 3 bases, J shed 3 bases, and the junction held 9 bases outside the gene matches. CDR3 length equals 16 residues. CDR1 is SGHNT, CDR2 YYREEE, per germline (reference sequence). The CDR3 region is CASSSAVRGGKETQYF. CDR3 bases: TGTGCCAGCAGCTCGGCTGTGCGGGGGGGTAAAGAGACCCAGTACTTC.

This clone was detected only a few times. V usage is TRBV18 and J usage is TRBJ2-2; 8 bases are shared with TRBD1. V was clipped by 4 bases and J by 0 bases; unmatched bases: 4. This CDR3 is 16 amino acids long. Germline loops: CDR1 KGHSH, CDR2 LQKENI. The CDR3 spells CASSQSGQANTGELFF. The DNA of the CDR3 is TGTGCCAGCTCACAATCGGGACAGGCGAACACCGGGGAGCTGTTTTTT.

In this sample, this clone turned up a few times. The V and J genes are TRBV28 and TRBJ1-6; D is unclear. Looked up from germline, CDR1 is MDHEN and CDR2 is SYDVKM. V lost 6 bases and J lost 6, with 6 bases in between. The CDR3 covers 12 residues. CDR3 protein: CASRAPNSPLHF. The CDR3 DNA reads TGTGCCAGCAGAGCACCTAATTCACCCCTCCACTTT.

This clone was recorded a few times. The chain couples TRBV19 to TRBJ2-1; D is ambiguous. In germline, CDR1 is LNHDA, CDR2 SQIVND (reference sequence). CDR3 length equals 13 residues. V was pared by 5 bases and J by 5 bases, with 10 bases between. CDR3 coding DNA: TGTGCCAGTAGTGTGAGACACGACAATGAGCAGTTCTTC. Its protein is CASSVRHDNEQFF.

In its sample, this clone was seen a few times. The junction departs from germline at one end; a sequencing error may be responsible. CDR3 sequence: CASSLAAGQGNTKF. For the CDR3, the DNA is TGTGCCAGCAGCTTAGCTGCTGGACAGGGGAATACCAAGTTC. V is TRBV7-8 and J is TRBJ2-7; TRBD1 matches 9 bases. Per the germline V gene, CDR1 is SGHVS and CDR2 is FQNEAQ. The CDR3 has 14 amino acids.

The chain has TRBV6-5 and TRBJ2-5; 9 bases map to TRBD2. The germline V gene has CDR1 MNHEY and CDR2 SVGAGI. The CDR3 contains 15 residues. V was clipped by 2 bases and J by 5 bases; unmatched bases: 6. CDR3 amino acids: CASSYGLAGRETQYF. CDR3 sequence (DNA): TGTGCCAGCAGTTACGGGCTAGCGGGGAGGGAGACCCAGTACTTC.

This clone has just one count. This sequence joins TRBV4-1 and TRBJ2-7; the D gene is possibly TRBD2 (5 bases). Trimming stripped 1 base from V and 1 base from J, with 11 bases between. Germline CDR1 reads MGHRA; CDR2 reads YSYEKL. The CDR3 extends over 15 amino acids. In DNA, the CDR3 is TGCGCCAGCAGCCAAGCGGCTAGCAGATCCTACGAGCAGTACTTC. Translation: CASSQAASRSYEQYF.

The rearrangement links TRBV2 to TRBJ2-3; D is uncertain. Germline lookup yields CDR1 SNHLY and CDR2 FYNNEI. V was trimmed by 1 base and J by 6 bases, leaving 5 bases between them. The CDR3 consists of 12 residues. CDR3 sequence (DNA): TGTGCCAGCAGTGAAGGGCTTGATACGCAGTATTTT. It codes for CASSEGLDTQYF.

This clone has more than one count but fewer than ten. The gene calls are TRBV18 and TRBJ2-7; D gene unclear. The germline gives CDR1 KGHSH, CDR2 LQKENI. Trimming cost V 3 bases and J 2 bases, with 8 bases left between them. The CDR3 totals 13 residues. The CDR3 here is CASSPEQTYEQYF. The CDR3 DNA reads TGTGCCAGCTCACCGGAACAGACCTACGAGCAGTACTTC.

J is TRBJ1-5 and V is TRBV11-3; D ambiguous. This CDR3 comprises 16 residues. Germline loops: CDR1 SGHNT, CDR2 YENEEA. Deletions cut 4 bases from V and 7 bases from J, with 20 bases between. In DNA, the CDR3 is TGTGCCAGCAGCTCCGTGAATGAGAACACCGGGCAGCCCCAGCATTTT. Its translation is CASSSVNENTGQPQHF. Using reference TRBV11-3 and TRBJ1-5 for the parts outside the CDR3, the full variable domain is EAGVVQSPRYKIIEKKQPVAFWCNPISGHNTLYWYLQNLGQGPELLIRYENEEAVDDSQLPKDRFSAERLKGVDSTLKIQPAELGDSAVYLCASSSVNENTGQPQHFGDGTRLSIL.

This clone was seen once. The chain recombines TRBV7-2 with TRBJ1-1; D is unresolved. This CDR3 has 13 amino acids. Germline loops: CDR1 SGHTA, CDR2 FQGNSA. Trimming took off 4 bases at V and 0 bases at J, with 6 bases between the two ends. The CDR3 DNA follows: TGTGCCAGCAGCTCCTCCCTGAACACTGAAGCTTTCTTT. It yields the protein CASSSSLNTEAFF.

Here the CDR3 reads CASSQDMYGYTF. CDR3 bases: TGCGCCAGCAGCCAAGATATGTATGGCTACACCTTC. The chain joins TRBV4-1 to TRBJ1-2, with D unclear. The V gene lost 0 bases and the J gene lost 5 bases, with 4 bases spanning the gap. CDR3 length: 12 residues. Germline V gene lookup returns CDR1 MGHRA and CDR2 YSYEKL.

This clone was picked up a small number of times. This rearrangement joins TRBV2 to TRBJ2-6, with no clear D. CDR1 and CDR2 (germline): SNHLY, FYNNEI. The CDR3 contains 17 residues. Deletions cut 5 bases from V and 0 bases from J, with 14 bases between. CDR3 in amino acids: CASSRNAPGSGANVLTF. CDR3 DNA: TGTGCCAGCAGTCGCAACGCCCCGGGCTCTGGGGCCAACGTCCTGACTTTC.

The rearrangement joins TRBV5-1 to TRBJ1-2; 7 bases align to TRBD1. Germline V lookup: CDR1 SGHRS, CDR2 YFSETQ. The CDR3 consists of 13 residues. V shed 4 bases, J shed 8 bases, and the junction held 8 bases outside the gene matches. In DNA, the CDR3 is TGCGCCAGCAGCACTCACACAGGGGACGGCTACACCTTC. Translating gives CASSTHTGDGYTF.

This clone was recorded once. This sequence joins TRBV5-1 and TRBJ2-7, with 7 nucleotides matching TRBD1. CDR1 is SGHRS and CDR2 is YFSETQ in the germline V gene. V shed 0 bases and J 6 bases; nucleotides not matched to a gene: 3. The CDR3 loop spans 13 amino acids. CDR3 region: CASSLVQGSEQYF. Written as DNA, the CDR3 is TGCGCCAGCAGCTTGGTACAGGGGTCCGAGCAGTACTTC.

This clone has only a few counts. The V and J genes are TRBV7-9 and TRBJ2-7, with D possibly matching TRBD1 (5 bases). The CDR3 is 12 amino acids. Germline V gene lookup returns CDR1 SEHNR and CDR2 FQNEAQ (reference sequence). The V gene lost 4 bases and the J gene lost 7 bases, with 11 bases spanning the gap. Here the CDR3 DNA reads TGTGCCAGCAGCTCAGGGTGGGGTGAGCAGTACTTC. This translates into CASSSGWGEQYF.

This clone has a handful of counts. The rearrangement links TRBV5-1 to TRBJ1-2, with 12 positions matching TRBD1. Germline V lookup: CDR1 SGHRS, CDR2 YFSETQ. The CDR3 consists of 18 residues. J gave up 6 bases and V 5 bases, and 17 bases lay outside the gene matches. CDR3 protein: CASRSSPGQGAIRHGYTF. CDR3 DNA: TGCGCCAGCAGGTCTTCTCCGGGACAGGGGGCGATAAGGCATGGCTACACCTTC.

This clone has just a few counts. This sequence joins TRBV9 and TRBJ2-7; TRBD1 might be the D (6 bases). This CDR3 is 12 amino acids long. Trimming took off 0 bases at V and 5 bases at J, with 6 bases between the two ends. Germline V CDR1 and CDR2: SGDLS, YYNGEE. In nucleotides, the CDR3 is TGTGCCAGCAGCGTAGAGGGGGACGAGCAGTACTTC. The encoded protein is CASSVEGDEQYF.

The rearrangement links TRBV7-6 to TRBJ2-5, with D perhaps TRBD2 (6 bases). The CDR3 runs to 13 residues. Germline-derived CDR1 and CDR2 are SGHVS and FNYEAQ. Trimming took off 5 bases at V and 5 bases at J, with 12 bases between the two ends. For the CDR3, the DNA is TGTGCCAGCAGCCCCGGAGGGATGGAGACCCAGTACTTC. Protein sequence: CASSPGGMETQYF.

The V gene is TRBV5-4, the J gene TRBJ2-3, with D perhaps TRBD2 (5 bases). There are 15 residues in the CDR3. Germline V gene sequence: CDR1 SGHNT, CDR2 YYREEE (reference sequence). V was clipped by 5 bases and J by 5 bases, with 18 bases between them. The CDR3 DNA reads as TGTGCCAGCAGTTCCGTCAACCGCGGAGGAGATACGCAGTATTTT. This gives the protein CASSSVNRGGDTQYF. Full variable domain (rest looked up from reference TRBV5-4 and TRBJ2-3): ETGVTQSPTHLIKTRGQQVTLRCSSQSGHNTVSWYQQALGQGPQFIFQYYREEENGRGNFPPRFSGLQFPNYSSELNVNALELDDSALYLCASSSVNRGGDTQYFGPGTRLTVL.

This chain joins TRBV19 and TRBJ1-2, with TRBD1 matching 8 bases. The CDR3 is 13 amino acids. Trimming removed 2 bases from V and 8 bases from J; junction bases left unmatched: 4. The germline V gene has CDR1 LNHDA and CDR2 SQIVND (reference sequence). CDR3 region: CASSIQGASGYTF. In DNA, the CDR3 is TGTGCCAGTAGTATACAGGGGGCGTCGGGCTACACCTTC.

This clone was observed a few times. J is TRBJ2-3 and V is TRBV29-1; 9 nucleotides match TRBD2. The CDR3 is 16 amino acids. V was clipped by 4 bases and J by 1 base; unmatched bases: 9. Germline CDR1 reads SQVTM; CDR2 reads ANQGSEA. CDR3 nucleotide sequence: TGCAGCGTTGGAGGGGGCGGGGGGGCAGGCACAGATACGCAGTATTTT. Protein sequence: CSVGGGGGAGTDTQYF.